This is a list of T cell receptor beta chains from one sample in a study of CD8 T cells in ankylosing spondylitis. TCRdb redid the calling of the 5' RACE reads with MiXCR, one entry per CDR3 protein. Among about 110,000 distinct CDR3 sequences listed, approximately 25% were seen once. The sequencing input was synovial fluid, either unsorted or a sorted T cell fraction (not recorded which). All receptors derive from a male donor with ankylosing spondylitis. Each CDR3 is given with its conserved first and last residue. Each record gives: J gene, V gene, D gene, clone size, CDR3 length, CDR3 protein, CDR3 DNA. D genes are given only for firm matches. A row's size may be missing; if present it is once, few, many or a size class.

j_gene: TRBJ1-5; v_gene: TRBV5-1; d_gene: -; abundance: -; len: 13; CDR3aa: CASSLGADQPQHF; CDR3nt: TGCGCCAGCAGCTTGGGGGCAGATCAGCCCCAGCATTTT
j_gene: TRBJ2-2; v_gene: TRBV27; d_gene: TRBD2; abundance: few; len: 16; CDR3aa: CASSLWGGSNTGELFF; CDR3nt: TGTGCCAGCAGTTTATGGGGCGGGAGCAATACCGGGGAGCTGTTTTTT
j_gene: TRBJ1-5; v_gene: TRBV2; d_gene: TRBD1; abundance: few; len: 13; CDR3aa: CASMGQSNQPQHF; CDR3nt: TGTGCCAGCATGGGACAGAGCAATCAGCCCCAGCATTTT
j_gene: TRBJ2-1; v_gene: TRBV5-1; d_gene: -; abundance: few; len: 15; CDR3aa: CASSLVWDRYNEQFF; CDR3nt: TGCGCCAGCAGCTTGGTTTGGGACCGATACAATGAGCAGTTCTTC
j_gene: TRBJ1-1; v_gene: TRBV5-5; d_gene: -; abundance: many; len: 16; CDR3aa: CASSLGAPSAGTEAFF; CDR3nt: TGTGCCAGCAGCCTGGGGGCGCCGAGCGCTGGCACTGAAGCTTTCTTT
j_gene: TRBJ1-5; v_gene: TRBV14; d_gene: -; abundance: -; len: 12; CDR3aa: CARHGTNQPQHF; CDR3nt: TGTGCCAGACACGGCACGAATCAGCCCCAGCATTTT
j_gene: TRBJ1-3; v_gene: TRBV20-1; d_gene: -; abundance: -; len: 13; CDR3aa: CSARGNSGNTIYF; CDR3nt: TGCAGTGCTAGAGGGAACTCTGGAAACACCATATATTTT
j_gene: TRBJ2-1; v_gene: TRBV9; d_gene: -; abundance: few; len: 14; CDR3aa: CASSGGWARDEQFF; CDR3nt: TGTGCCAGCAGCGGGGGTTGGGCCAGGGATGAGCAGTTCTTC
j_gene: TRBJ2-1; v_gene: TRBV3-1; d_gene: -; abundance: -; len: 15; CDR3aa: CASSQGWPAPDEQFF; CDR3nt: TGTGCCAGCAGCCAAGGGTGGCCCGCTCCCGATGAGCAGTTCTTC
j_gene: TRBJ1-5; v_gene: TRBV20-1; d_gene: -; abundance: -; len: 16; CDR3aa: CSALVGELGGNQPQHF; CDR3nt: TGCAGTGCTCTGGTGGGCGAGTTAGGCGGCAATCAGCCCCAGCATTTT
j_gene: TRBJ2-1; v_gene: TRBV2; d_gene: -; abundance: -; len: 13; CDR3aa: CASSEETWGEQFF; CDR3nt: TGTGCCAGCAGTGAGGAGACCTGGGGTGAGCAGTTCTTC
j_gene: TRBJ2-3; v_gene: TRBV7-8; d_gene: -; abundance: -; len: 16; CDR3aa: CASSLGLAMNTDTQYF; CDR3nt: TGTGCCAGCAGCTTAGGGCTAGCGATGAACACAGATACGCAGTATTTT
j_gene: TRBJ2-1; v_gene: TRBV7-9; d_gene: -; abundance: few; len: 13; CDR3aa: CASSPTEGIGQFF; CDR3nt: TGTGCCAGCAGCCCAACGGAGGGCATAGGGCAGTTCTTC
j_gene: TRBJ1-6; v_gene: TRBV5-6; d_gene: -; abundance: few; len: 13; CDR3aa: CASSFGDPSPLHF; CDR3nt: TGTGCCAGCAGCTTTGGGGATCCGTCACCCCTCCACTTT
j_gene: TRBJ1-4; v_gene: TRBV6-5; d_gene: TRBD1; abundance: once; len: 14; CDR3aa: CASSFQGVGEKLFF; CDR3nt: TGTGCCAGCAGTTTCCAGGGGGTCGGTGAAAAACTGTTTTTT
j_gene: TRBJ2-7; v_gene: TRBV2; d_gene: TRBD2; abundance: few; len: 12; CDR3aa: CATGGAAYEQYF; CDR3nt: TGTGCCACGGGGGGGGCTGCCTACGAGCAGTACTTC
j_gene: TRBJ1-1; v_gene: TRBV27; d_gene: -; abundance: -; len: 15; CDR3aa: CASSLLFQGRSEAFF; CDR3nt: TGTGCCAGCAGTTTACTGTTCCAGGGTCGGAGTGAAGCTTTCTTT
j_gene: TRBJ2-2; v_gene: TRBV19; d_gene: -; abundance: -; len: 13; CDR3aa: CASSIDGYGELFF; CDR3nt: TGTGCCAGTAGTATAGATGGGTACGGGGAGCTGTTTTTT
j_gene: TRBJ2-2; v_gene: TRBV3-1; d_gene: -; abundance: -; len: 14; CDR3aa: CASSQDDTFGELFF; CDR3nt: TGTGCCAGCAGCCAAGATGATACCTTCGGGGAGCTGTTTTTT
j_gene: TRBJ2-1; v_gene: TRBV6-1; d_gene: TRBD1; abundance: -; len: 14; CDR3aa: CASSVDRGLNEQFF; CDR3nt: TGTGCCAGCAGCGTAGACAGGGGGCTCAATGAGCAGTTCTTC
j_gene: TRBJ2-2; v_gene: TRBV3-1; d_gene: TRBD1; abundance: few; len: 15; CDR3aa: CASSQAGTAGRELFF; CDR3nt: TGTGCCAGCAGCCAGGCCGGGACAGCCGGACGGGAGCTGTTTTTT
j_gene: TRBJ2-1; v_gene: TRBV6-1; d_gene: TRBD2; abundance: -; len: 17; CDR3aa: CASSEVGTSGRRSEQFF; CDR3nt: TGTGCCAGCAGTGAAGTTGGGACTAGCGGGAGGAGAAGTGAGCAGTTCTTC
j_gene: TRBJ2-1; v_gene: TRBV10-3; d_gene: TRBD2; abundance: -; len: 13; CDR3aa: CASSGRANNEQFF; CDR3nt: TGTGCCTCCAGCGGGAGGGCTAACAATGAGCAGTTCTTC
j_gene: TRBJ2-5; v_gene: TRBV29-1; d_gene: -; abundance: few; len: 13; CDR3aa: CSVGGPLGETQYF; CDR3nt: TGCAGCGTTGGGGGTCCCCTTGGGGAGACCCAGTACTTC
j_gene: TRBJ2-3; v_gene: TRBV29-1; d_gene: -; abundance: -; len: 17; CDR3aa: CSVDISRDVRGTDTQYF; CDR3nt: TGCAGCGTTGACATATCTCGCGATGTACGAGGCACAGATACGCAGTATTTT